This T cell receptor (beta chain) was recorded in a study of cytomegalovirus exposure and HLA in healthy donors. Some clones are missing from TCRdb's copy, which holds only in-frame ones; the method was immunoSEQ multiplex PCR. The sample has about 220,000 clones, approximately 88% seen once. Germline assignment: CDR1 SGHDT and CDR2 YYEEEE. The V end lost 2 bases, the J end lost 2 bases, and 14 bases lay between the germline ends. The CDR3 loop spans 16 amino acids. Sequencing was performed on PBMCs. The source of this sequence is a woman aged 25 to 39 in good health and CMV-seropositive. The chain uses TRBV5-6 and TRBJ1-5, with no clear D. In DNA form, the CDR3 reads TGTGCCAGCAGCTTTAGGGCCCGGGAGGGCAATCAGCCCCAGCATTTT. It is translated as CASSFRAREGNQPQHF.